Each of the 5 T cell receptor beta chains below was sequenced from the same sample in a study of early T cells in non-severe SARS-CoV-2 infection. TCRdb redid the calling of the 5' RACE reads with MiXCR, one entry per CDR3 protein. The table records tens of thousands of distinct CDR3 sequences, around 8.6% of them present only once. The source was whole blood, collected at baseline. The receptors were gathered from an adult who was a healthcare worker with PCR-confirmed SARS-CoV-2 infection or an uninfected control (not recorded which).

This clonotype was counted many times. The rearrangement links TRBV4-1 to TRBJ2-2; D gene ambiguous. There are 14 residues in the CDR3. Trimming removed 1 base at V and 6 bases at J, with 9 bases between. CDR1 MGHRA and CDR2 YSYEKL come from the germline V gene. CDR3 protein: CASSQVGKPGELFF. CDR3 DNA: TGCGCCAGCAGCCAAGTAGGGAAGCCCGGGGAGCTGTTTTTT.

This clonotype was counted only a few times. The chain has TRBV5-5 and TRBJ2-7, with a weak D call TRBD1 (5 bases). This CDR3 has 14 amino acids. Germline values: CDR1 SGHKS, CDR2 YYEKEE (reference sequence). Trimming stripped 0 bases from V and 3 bases from J, with 10 bases between. Written as DNA, the CDR3 is TGTGCCAGCAGCTTGGGGACAAACCTCTACGAGCAGTACTTC. Translation gives CASSLGTNLYEQYF. Supplemented by reference TRBV5-5 and TRBJ2-7, the full variable domain reads DAGVTQSPTHLIKTRGQQVTLRCSPISGHKSVSWYQQVLGQGPQFIFQYYEKEERGRGNFPDRFSARQFPNYSSELNVNALLLGDSALYLCASSLGTNLYEQYFGPGTRLTVT.

This chain connects TRBV7-9 to TRBJ2-7; D is ambiguous. V was pared by 0 bases and J by 7 bases, with 7 bases between. Germline V CDR1 and CDR2: SEHNR, FQNEAQ (reference sequence). The CDR3 is 12 amino acids. CDR3 sequence (DNA): TGTGCCAGCAGCTTAGCTGGGGATGAGCAGTACTTC. Encoded protein: CASSLAGDEQYF. Using reference TRBV7-9 and TRBJ2-7 for the parts outside the CDR3, the full variable domain is DTGVSQNPRHKITKRGQNVTFRCDPISEHNRLYWYRQTLGQGPEFLTYFQNEAQLEKSRLLSDRFSAERPKGSFSTLEIQRTEQGDSAMYLCASSLAGDEQYFGPGTRLTVT.

V and J are TRBV12-3 or TRBV12-4 and TRBJ1-4; 8 nucleotides agree with TRBD1. This CDR3 has 15 amino acids. Losses at the gene ends were 4 bases for V and 3 bases for J; bases not matched to a gene: 4. CDR3 loop: CASSSQGAANEKLFF. In nucleotides, the CDR3 is TGTGCCAGCAGTTCGCAGGGGGCGGCTAATGAAAAACTGTTTTTT.

This clonotype has just a few counts. The rearrangement uses TRBV27 and TRBJ1-2; no reliable D call. This CDR3 comprises 13 residues. Germline lookup yields CDR1 MNHEY and CDR2 SMNVEV (reference sequence). The V end lost 2 bases, the J end lost 2 bases, and 6 bases lay between the germline ends. CDR3 region: CASSLKGNYGYTF. The DNA of the CDR3 is TGTGCCAGCAGTTTAAAAGGGAACTATGGCTACACCTTC.